This section outlines one TCR beta chain sequence together with its context. Its antigen remains unidentified. A few donor pairs also had unstimulated CD4+ and CD8+ naive and memory subsets sequenced. The germline CDR1 and CDR2 sequences are SGHTS and YDEGEE. Losses at the gene ends were 2 bases for V and 3 bases for J; bases not matched to a gene: 5. The CDR3 runs 15 residues. This sample is part of a study of siplizumab effects on memory and regulatory T cells. The study assayed about 10^5 TCR templates per sample. TCRdb keeps only in-frame clones here, not all; method: immunoSEQ multiplex PCR. Of about 56,000 clones listed, just over 95% are singletons. Study-wide findings and caveats: Alloreactive sequences that could be traced to unstimulated CD4+ memory cells showed a significant reduction under siplizumab. The mean Treg-derived percentage of mappable alloreactive CD4+ clones was 65% to 75% with siplizumab compared with 25% to 30% in controls.

The clonotype was recovered from a human donor in good health. Sequenced material: naive CD8+ T cells sorted from blood. The gene calls are TRBV5-8 and TRBJ1-5; 7 bases agree with TRBD1. The DNA for the CDR3 is TGTGCCAGCAGCTTCAACGGACAGGTCAATCAGCCCCAGCATTTT. It codes for CASSFNGQVNQPQHF.